This TCR beta chain came from a study of T cells in Graves' hyperthyroidism and ophthalmopathy (dated by TCRdb to the late 2010s). Describing the broader study: Peripheral blood samples were taken at the time of initial diagnosis, prior to any treatment. To identify distinguishing TCR V-J signatures, a discovery cohort of about a hundred patients was used, comprising 43 with Graves' ophthalmopathy and around 60 with stable Graves' hyperthyroidism. TCR Vbeta CDR3 sequencing of some 140 peripheral blood samples (over 40 ophthalmopathy, some 75 hyperthyroidism and around 17 progressor patients) is reported in the paper. The study also compared thyroid tissue and blood T-cell repertoires from a handful of Graves' hyperthyroidism patients. Prospective prediction of ophthalmopathy was tested in an independent validation cohort consisting of 18 to 20 hyperthyroidism patients and some 16 patients who later progressed to ophthalmopathy. For training and testing, the 95 to 100 patients in the discovery cohort were randomly divided in a 7:3 ratio. After sampling, hyperthyroidism patients received methimazole starting at 30 mg daily, and ophthalmopathy patients received high-dose intravenous methylprednisolone.

The TCR beta CDR3 regions were amplified from the RNA transcripts. For the first round of RT-PCR on the TCR CDR3, the HTBI primer set was used together with the Qiagen OneStep RT-PCR kit. A second multiplex PCR round built the libraries, followed by size selection and purification. Paired-end sequencing of the libraries was performed with 100 bp reads on an Illumina HiSeq2000. In the source study's methods: SOAPnuke was used to process the raw data, with reads discarded if the reads contained adapters or uncalled bases, had a mean Phred below 15, or lacked an exact constant-primer or identifier match. COPE v1.2.5 was used to merge the high-quality paired reads, and each unique nucleotide sequence was defined as a clonotype. Clonotypes were aligned to IMGT TRBV, TRBD and TRBJ reference segments using MiTCR v1.1. The analysis included only V-J combinations with a frequency above 0.0001, which together covered approximately 99% of the repertoires. The TCS score was defined as F50 (clonal expansion) divided by E x V (chaos), with BLOSUM62-based TCRdist calculated between CDR3 peptides within each V-J. Welch's t-statistics and random forest reduced roughly 540 V-J features to fewer than 15, which were used in a naive Bayes classifier (R e1071). TCRdb trimmed the raw reads at Q25, called clones with MiXCR and kept productive beta chains. Rows with one shared CDR3 protein collapse into an entry with the most common genes and DNA. For this entry, the V and J calls and clone size follow TCRdb and not the study's own pipeline. The sample profile shows fewer than 900,000 distinct CDR3 sequences; around 19% of them were found once. Roughly a sixth of the sample is taken by the ten largest.

Findings and caveats that apply to the study as a whole: Blood samples also contained most of the expanded thyroid clonotypes (frequency above 0.001), which suggests that blood repertoires may reflect thyroid immune responses. In validation, progression to ophthalmopathy was predicted by the model with 65% to 71% sensitivity and around 75% specificity, a median of about 6 months before onset. Sample size was not statistically predetermined, and blinding of investigators to group allocation was not performed. A 13 V-J signature model separated ophthalmopathy from stable hyperthyroidism, with approximately 87% sensitivity and roughly 84% specificity in cross-validation and 80%/75% in testing.

Hyperthyroidism patients were newly diagnosed, with disease duration under 2 months, and aged 18 to 65 years. Exclusion was applied to patients with uncontrolled infections, other autoimmune diseases, pregnancy or lactation. Diagnoses were established on the basis of clinical symptoms, serum thyroxine and TRAb, thyroid ultrasound, and orbital computed tomography. Blood from progressor patients was collected at the time of first diagnosis with hyperthyroidism, before any ophthalmopathy symptoms had appeared. PBMCs were separated from about 10 ml of fresh peripheral blood using Ficoll-Paque density gradient centrifugation. Progressor patients were defined as those initially diagnosed with Graves' hyperthyroidism in whom ophthalmopathy developed during follow-up. Trizol reagent was used to extract total RNA, and RNA quality was then checked on an Agilent 2100 Bioanalyzer. In this sample, this clonotype turned up many times. The antigen it binds to is not known. No base qualities exist here, and no much larger clone lies one base off it.

Taken from the germline V gene (reference sequence), the CDR1 and CDR2 loops are GTSNPN and SVGIG. Counted from cysteine to phenylalanine, this CDR3 has 11 amino acids. The CDR3 DNA has 33 bases and is translated from base 1. V is cut by 7 bases and J by 8 bases, and the space between the germline ends is 14 bases. Recombination connected TRBV30 to TRBJ1-2; no D segment can be confidently identified. Material: blood. The receptor's source is a woman between 45 and 65 years old with Graves' hyperthyroidism that later progressed to Graves' ophthalmopathy. The DNA is TGTGCCTTCTACGTGTCACGGGGCTACACCTTC. Its translation reads: CAFYVSRGYTF.